The T cell receptor beta chain described here comes from a study of T cell responses to AZD1222 COVID-19 vaccine. Looked up from germline, CDR1 is SEHNR and CDR2 is FQNEAQ (reference sequence). V gave up 4 bases and J gave up 2 bases; unmatched junction bases: 6. The CDR3 totals 15 residues. The data were produced by immunoSEQ multiplex PCR, yet TCRdb's version contains in-frame clones alone and is incomplete. The sample lists 150,000 or so clones; approximately 90% were seen once. The TCR sequence derives from an adult in good health. The sample here was peripheral blood, taken on day 0 of AZD1222 vaccination. The rearrangement links TRBV7-9 to TRBJ2-3; 7 bases map to TRBD2. The CDR3 sequence is CASSSTSENTDTQYF. The CDR3, as DNA: TGTGCCAGCAGCTCTACTAGCGAGAACACAGATACGCAGTATTTT.